This T cell receptor (beta chain) was found in a study of T cell responses to AZD1222 COVID-19 vaccine. Generated by immunoSEQ multiplex PCR, the TCRdb table keeps only in-frame clones and is missing some. The table records some 120,000 clones, approximately 93% of them present only once. The germline CDR1 and CDR2 sequences are KGHSH and LQKENI. Trimming stripped 5 bases from V and 10 bases from J, with 24 bases between. This CDR3 contains 16 residues. The specimen comprised peripheral blood, sampled on day 0 of AZD1222 vaccination. This rearrangement joins TRBV18 to TRBJ2-1; tentatively, D is TRBD1 (9 bases). This receptor was obtained from an adult in good health. The CDR3 here is CASSSSGQGTRYEQFF. CDR3 DNA sequence: TGTGCCAGCTCATCCTCAGGACAGGGGACTAGATACGAGCAGTTCTTC.